This record looks at one T cell receptor (beta chain) sequence and its context. The antigen is not known. Template for every sorted-subset replicate PCR totaled about 0.2 ug DNA, tens of thousands of T cell genomes. Sequencing used immunoSEQ multiplex PCR; TCRdb keeps in-frame clones, though not all of them. Among some 2.4 million clones listed, approximately 94% were seen once. The sample is drawn from a study of shared clonotypes between healthy human individuals. The study, taken as a whole, reports: Sequencing depth was expected to affect clonotype sharing among donors.

Those who donated were healthy HIV-negative adults, with no recent acute infections or vaccinations reported. Per germline, CDR1 MDHEN and CDR2 SYDVKM. The CDR3 totals 17 residues. The V gene lost 4 bases and the J gene lost 4 bases, with 22 bases spanning the gap. V and J are TRBV28 and TRBJ1-2; a weak D match, TRBD1 (6 bases). What was sequenced was naive CD4+ T cells from PBMCs. The subset here: CD45RA+ positively selected. This receptor was taken from a man younger than 35 in good health. Some clones in this sample may be carry-over from other donors' samples. DNA of the CDR3: TGTGCCAGCAGTTCTACCCTATACAGGGATCTAGGCTATGGCTACACCTTC. It codes for CASSSTLYRDLGYGYTF.